The clone carrying this TCR beta chain was seen just once. The CDR3 covers 17 residues. After removal of 6 bases from V and 2 bases from J, the junction contained 5 bases not matched to a gene. Germline assignment: CDR1 ENHRY and CDR2 SYGVKD. Sequenced by immunoSEQ multiplex PCR; TCRdb stores in-frame clones only, minus some. Of approximately 11,000 clones in the sample, 70% to 85% are singletons; the top ten hold less than 7.5%. These data are taken from a study of blood T cell repertoires in COVID-19. The sequence was collected from a man in his 60s with COVID-19, enrolled during active disease. V and J are TRBV10-3 and TRBJ2-2; 14 positions match TRBD2. Sequencing used peripheral blood. The CDR3 loop reads CAIRWTSGGPNTGELFF. CDR3 DNA sequence: TGTGCCATCAGGTGGACTAGCGGGGGGCCTAACACCGGGGAGCTGTTTTTT.